This TCR beta chain came from a study of blood T cell repertoires in COVID-19. About the research overall: Samples representing acute and convalescent COVID-19 were sourced from the United States, Italy and Spain. The cDNA or gDNA used as material had been derived from T cells, B-cell-depleted T cells, or PBMCs.

V lost 7 bases and J lost 3, with 16 bases in between. Germline V gene data show CDR1 as LGHDT and CDR2 as YNNKEL (reference sequence). There are 15 residues in the CDR3. Assay used: immunoSEQ multiplex PCR; TCRdb lists only in-frame clones, some missing. The sample includes about 160,000 clones, 75% to 90% of them seen just once. The chain is built from TRBV3-1 (or the pseudogene TRBV3-2) and TRBJ1-3; D call uncertain. Sequenced material: peripheral blood. This TCR was recovered from a woman between 55 and 75 years old with active or convalescent COVID-19. This CDR3 is CASNPGGFDGNTIYF. The CDR3 DNA reads as TGTGCCAGCAACCCCGGAGGTTTTGATGGAAACACCATATATTTT.